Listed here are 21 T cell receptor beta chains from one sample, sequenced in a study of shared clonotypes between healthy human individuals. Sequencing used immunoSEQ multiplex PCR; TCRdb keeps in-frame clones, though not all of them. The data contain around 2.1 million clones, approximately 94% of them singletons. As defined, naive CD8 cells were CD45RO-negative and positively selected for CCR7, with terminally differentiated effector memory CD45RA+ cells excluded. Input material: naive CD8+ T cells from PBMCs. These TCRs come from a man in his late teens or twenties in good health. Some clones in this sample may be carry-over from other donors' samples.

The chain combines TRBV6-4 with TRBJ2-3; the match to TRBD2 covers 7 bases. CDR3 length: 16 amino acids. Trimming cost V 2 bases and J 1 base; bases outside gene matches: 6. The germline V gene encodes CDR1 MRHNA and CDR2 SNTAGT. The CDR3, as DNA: TGTGCCAGCAGTGACCGAGTAGCGGGTCGCACAGATACGCAGTATTTT. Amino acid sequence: CASSDRVAGRTDTQYF.

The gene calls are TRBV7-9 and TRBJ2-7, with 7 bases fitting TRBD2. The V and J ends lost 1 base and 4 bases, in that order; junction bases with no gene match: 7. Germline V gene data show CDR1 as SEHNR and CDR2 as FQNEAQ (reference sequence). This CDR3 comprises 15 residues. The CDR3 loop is CASSLEGSGLYEQYF. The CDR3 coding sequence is TGTGCCAGCAGCTTAGAGGGTAGCGGGCTTTACGAGCAGTACTTC.

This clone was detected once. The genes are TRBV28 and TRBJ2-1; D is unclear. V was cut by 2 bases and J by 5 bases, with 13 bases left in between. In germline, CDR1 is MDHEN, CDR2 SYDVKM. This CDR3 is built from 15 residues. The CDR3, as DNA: TGTGCCAGCAGTTTACTAACAGACTGGAACAATGAGCAGTTCTTC. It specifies CASSLLTDWNNEQFF.

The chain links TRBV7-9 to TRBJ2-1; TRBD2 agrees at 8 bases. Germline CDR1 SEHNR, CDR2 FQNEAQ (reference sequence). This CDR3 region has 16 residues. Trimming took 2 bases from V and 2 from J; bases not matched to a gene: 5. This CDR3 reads CASSLSGGQTYNEQFF. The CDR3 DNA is TGTGCCAGCAGCTTATCGGGAGGGCAGACCTACAATGAGCAGTTCTTC.

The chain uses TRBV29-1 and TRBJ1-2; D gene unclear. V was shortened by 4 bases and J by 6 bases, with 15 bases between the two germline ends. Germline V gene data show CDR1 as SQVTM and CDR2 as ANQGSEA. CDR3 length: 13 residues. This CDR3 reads CSVVMGSRDGYTF. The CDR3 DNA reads TGCAGCGTTGTTATGGGGAGCCGCGATGGCTACACCTTC.

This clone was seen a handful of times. This CDR3 reads CASSSRLLHGYTF. The DNA of the CDR3 is TGTGCCAGCAGCTCGAGGCTCCTACATGGCTACACCTTC. This sequence joins TRBV11-2 and TRBJ1-2; D unresolved. CDR1 and CDR2 from the germline V gene are SGHAT and FQNNGV. Trimming pared 4 bases from V and 6 bases from J, leaving 12 bases between. The CDR3 loop spans 13 amino acids.

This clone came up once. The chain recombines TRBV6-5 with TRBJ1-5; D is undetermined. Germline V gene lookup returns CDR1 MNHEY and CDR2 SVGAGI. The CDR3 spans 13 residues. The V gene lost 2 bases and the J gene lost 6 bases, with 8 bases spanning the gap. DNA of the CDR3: TGTGCCAGCAGTTACACTCTTGGTCAGCCCCAGCATTTT. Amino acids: CASSYTLGQPQHF.

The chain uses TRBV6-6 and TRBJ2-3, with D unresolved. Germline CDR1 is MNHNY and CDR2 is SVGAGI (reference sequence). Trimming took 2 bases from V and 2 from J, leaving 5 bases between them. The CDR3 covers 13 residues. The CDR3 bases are TGTGCCAGCAGTTACCGGACCACAGATACGCAGTATTTT. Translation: CASSYRTTDTQYF.

This CDR3 is CASSQASTSYEQYF. The CDR3, as DNA: TGCGCCAGCAGCCAAGCCAGCACTAGCTACGAGCAGTACTTC. The genes are TRBV4-1 and TRBJ2-7; D perhaps matches TRBD2 (5 bases). V was clipped by 1 base and J by 3 bases, with 10 bases between them. The germline V gene encodes CDR1 MGHRA and CDR2 YSYEKL. This CDR3 has 14 residues.

CDR3 residues: CASFPPRTGENQPQHF. The CDR3 DNA is TGTGCCAGCTTCCCGCCTCGGACAGGGGAAAATCAGCCCCAGCATTTT. This chain connects TRBV28 to TRBJ1-5; 9 nucleotides match TRBD1. CDR3 length: 16 residues. The V gene end was trimmed by 8 bases and the J gene end by 4 bases; junction bases not matched to a gene: 12. Per the germline V gene, CDR1 is MDHEN and CDR2 is SYDVKM.

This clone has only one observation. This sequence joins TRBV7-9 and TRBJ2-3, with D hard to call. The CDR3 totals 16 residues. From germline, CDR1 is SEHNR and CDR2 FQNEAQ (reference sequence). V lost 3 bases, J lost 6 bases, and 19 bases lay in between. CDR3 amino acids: CASSFPSVPTHDTQYF. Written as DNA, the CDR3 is TGTGCCAGCAGCTTTCCATCAGTGCCCACCCACGATACGCAGTATTTT.

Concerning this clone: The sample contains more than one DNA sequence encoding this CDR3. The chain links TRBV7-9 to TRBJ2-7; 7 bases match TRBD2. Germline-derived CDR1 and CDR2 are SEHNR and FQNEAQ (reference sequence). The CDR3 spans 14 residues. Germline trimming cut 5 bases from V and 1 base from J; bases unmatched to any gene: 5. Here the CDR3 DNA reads TGTGCCAGCAGCCACCGGGACTATTCCTACGAGCAGTACTTC. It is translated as CASSHRDYSYEQYF.

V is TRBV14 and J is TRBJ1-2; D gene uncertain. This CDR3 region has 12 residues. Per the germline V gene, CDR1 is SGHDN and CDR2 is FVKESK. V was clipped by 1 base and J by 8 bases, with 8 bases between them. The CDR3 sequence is CASSQVLGGYTF. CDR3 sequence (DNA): TGTGCCAGCAGCCAAGTATTAGGGGGCTACACCTTC.

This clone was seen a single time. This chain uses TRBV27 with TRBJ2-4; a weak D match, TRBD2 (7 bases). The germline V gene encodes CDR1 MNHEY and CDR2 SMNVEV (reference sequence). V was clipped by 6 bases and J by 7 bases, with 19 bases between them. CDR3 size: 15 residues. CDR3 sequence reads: CASRDTGGAKNIQYF. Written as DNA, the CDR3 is TGTGCCAGCAGGGACACGGGGGGCGCGAAGAACATTCAGTACTTC.

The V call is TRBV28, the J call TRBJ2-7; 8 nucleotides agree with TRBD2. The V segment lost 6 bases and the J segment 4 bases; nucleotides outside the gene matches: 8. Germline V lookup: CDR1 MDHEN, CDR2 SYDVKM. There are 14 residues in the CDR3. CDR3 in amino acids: CASRGSGSEYEQYF. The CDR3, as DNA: TGTGCCAGCAGGGGAAGCGGGAGTGAGTACGAGCAGTACTTC. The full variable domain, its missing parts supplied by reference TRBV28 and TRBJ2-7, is DVKVTQSSRYLVKRTGEKVFLECVQDMDHENMFWYRQDPGLGLRLIYFSYDVKMKEKGDIPEGYSVSREKKERFSLILESASTNQTSMYLCASRGSGSEYEQYFGPGTRLTVT.

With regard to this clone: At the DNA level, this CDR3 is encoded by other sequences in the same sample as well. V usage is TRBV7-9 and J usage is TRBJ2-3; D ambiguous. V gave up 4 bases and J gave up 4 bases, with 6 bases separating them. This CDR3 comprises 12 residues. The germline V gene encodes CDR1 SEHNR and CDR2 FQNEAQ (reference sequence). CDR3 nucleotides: TGTGCCAGCAGCTCCCCACCAGATACGCAGTATTTT. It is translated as CASSSPPDTQYF. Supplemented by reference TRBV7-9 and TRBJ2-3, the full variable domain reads DTGVSQNPRHKITKRGQNVTFRCDPISEHNRLYWYRQTLGQGPEFLTYFQNEAQLEKSRLLSDRFSAERPKGSFSTLEIQRTEQGDSAMYLCASSSPPDTQYFGPGTRLTVL.

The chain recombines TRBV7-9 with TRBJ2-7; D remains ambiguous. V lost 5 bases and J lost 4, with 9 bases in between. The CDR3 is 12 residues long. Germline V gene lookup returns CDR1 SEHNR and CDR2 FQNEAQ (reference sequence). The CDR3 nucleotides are TGTGCCAGCAGCCACGCCGGTTACGAGCAGTACTTC. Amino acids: CASSHAGYEQYF.

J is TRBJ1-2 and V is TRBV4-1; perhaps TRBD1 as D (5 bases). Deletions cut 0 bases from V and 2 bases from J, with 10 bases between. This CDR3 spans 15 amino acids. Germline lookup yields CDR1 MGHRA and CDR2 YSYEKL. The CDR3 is CASSQDHQGNYGYTF. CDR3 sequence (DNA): TGCGCCAGCAGCCAAGATCATCAGGGAAACTATGGCTACACCTTC.

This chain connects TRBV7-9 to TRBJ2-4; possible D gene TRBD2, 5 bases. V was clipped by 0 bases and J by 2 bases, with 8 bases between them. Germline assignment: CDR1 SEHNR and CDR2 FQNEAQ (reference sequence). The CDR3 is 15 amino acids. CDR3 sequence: CASSLAGGSKNIQYF. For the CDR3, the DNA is TGTGCCAGCAGCTTAGCGGGCGGGTCCAAAAACATTCAGTACTTC.

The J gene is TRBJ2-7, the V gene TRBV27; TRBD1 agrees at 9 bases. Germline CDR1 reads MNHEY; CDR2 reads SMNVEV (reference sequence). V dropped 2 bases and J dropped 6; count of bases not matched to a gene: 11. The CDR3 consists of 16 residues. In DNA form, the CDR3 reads TGTGCCAGCAGTTTAGCCGCCGGGACAGGGTATCCCGAGCAGTACTTC. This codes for CASSLAAGTGYPEQYF.

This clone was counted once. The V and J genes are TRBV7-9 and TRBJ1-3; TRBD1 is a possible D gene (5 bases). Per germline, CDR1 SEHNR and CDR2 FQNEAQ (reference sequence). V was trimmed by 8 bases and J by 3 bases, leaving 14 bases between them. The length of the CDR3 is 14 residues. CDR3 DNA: TGTGCCAGCGGCGACGGGGGTTTTGGAAACACCATATATTTT. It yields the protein CASGDGGFGNTIYF.